This T cell receptor (beta chain) was observed in a study of blood T cell repertoires in COVID-19. Study-wide context: Researchers got acute and convalescent COVID-19 samples from the United States, Italy and Spain.

Generated by immunoSEQ multiplex PCR, the TCRdb table keeps only in-frame clones and is missing some. The profile shows roughly 40,000 clones, approximately 85% of them singletons. Trimming removed 3 bases at V and 10 bases at J, with 15 bases between. Germline V CDR1 and CDR2: SGHVS, FQNEAQ. The CDR3 consists of 14 residues. This rearrangement joins TRBV7-8 to TRBJ1-4, with a weak D call TRBD1 (6 bases). This TCR was sampled from a woman aged 70-85 years in a cohort sampled during active COVID-19. The sample consisted of peripheral blood. In nucleotides, the CDR3 is TGTGCCAGCAGCTTGGGACAACGGGGCGGAAAACTGTTTTTT. Protein: CASSLGQRGGKLFF. Full variable domain (missing parts from reference TRBV7-8 and TRBJ1-4): GAGVSQSPRYKVAKRGQDVALRCDPISGHVSLFWYQQALGQGPEFLTYFQNEAQLDKSGLPSDRFFAERPEGSVSTLKIQRTQQEDSAVYLCASSLGQRGGKLFFGSGTQLSVL.